The 11 T cell receptor beta chains below were found in one sample sequenced in a study of T cell responses to AZD1222 COVID-19 vaccine. Clones were sequenced by immunoSEQ multiplex PCR, and TCRdb holds only the in-frame ones, with some missing. The data hold roughly 120,000 clones, with about 90% observed a single time. The starting material was peripheral blood, obtained on day 0 of AZD1222 vaccination. The source is an adult in good health.

The V and J genes are TRBV7-8 and TRBJ2-4; TRBD2 matches at 11 bases. Germline loops: CDR1 SGHVS, CDR2 FQNEAQ. After removal of 5 bases from V and 4 bases from J, the junction contained 7 bases not matched to a gene. The CDR3 contains 16 residues. In DNA, the CDR3 is TGTGCCAGCAGCCCAAGACTAGCGGGGAATAAAAACATTCAGTACTTC. Its protein product is CASSPRLAGNKNIQYF.

This chain connects TRBV4-3 to TRBJ1-1, with D tentatively TRBD1 (6 bases). The CDR3 covers 15 residues. CDR1 and CDR2 (germline): LGHNA, YSLEER. V dropped 0 bases and J dropped 1 base, with 9 bases sitting between them. The CDR3 reads CASSQELGANTEAFF. The DNA of the CDR3 is TGCGCCAGCAGCCAAGAACTGGGGGCGAACACTGAAGCTTTCTTT.

The chain employs TRBV9 and TRBJ2-5; D not resolved. This CDR3 has 14 residues. The germline V gene has CDR1 SGDLS and CDR2 YYNGEE. Trimming removed 0 bases from V and 2 bases from J, with 8 bases in between. Here the CDR3 DNA reads TGTGCCAGCAGCGTAGAGGCCTTACAAGAGACCCAGTACTTC. This sequence encodes CASSVEALQETQYF.

The chain couples TRBV4-1 to TRBJ1-2; tentative D call: TRBD1 (5 bases). The V and J ends lost 5 bases and 3 bases respectively, with 16 bases between them. The CDR3 extends over 15 amino acids. In germline, CDR1 is MGHRA, CDR2 YSYEKL. CDR3 amino acids: CASSVGRTGYYGYTF. The CDR3 coding sequence is TGCGCCAGCAGCGTGGGGCGGACTGGCTACTATGGCTACACCTTC.

The chain uses TRBV10-3 and TRBJ1-3; D is undetermined. Germline assignment: CDR1 ENHRY and CDR2 SYGVKD. V was clipped by 2 bases and J by 6 bases, with 2 bases between them. The CDR3 length is 11 residues. CDR3 residues: CAISEENTIYF. For the CDR3, the DNA is TGTGCCATCAGTGAGGAAAACACCATATATTTT.

The chain has TRBV6-5 and TRBJ1-2; 8 positions agree with TRBD1. Germline V lookup: CDR1 MNHEY, CDR2 SVGAGI. The CDR3 is made up of 15 amino acids. Trimming took 5 bases from V and 4 from J; bases not matched to a gene: 9. The CDR3 spells CASSLLRTGRYGYTF. The DNA for the CDR3 is TGTGCCAGCAGTCTACTTCGGACAGGGCGCTATGGCTACACCTTC.

The V call is TRBV6-2 or TRBV6-3, the J call TRBJ2-5; 8 positions agree with TRBD2. With V trimmed by 0 bases and J by 4 bases, 1 base remained unmatched. The CDR3 extends over 14 amino acids. Looked up from germline, CDR1 is MNHEY and CDR2 is SVGEGT. The CDR3 bases are TGTGCCAGCAGTTACTCGACTAGCGCAGAGACCCAGTACTTC. Its protein product is CASSYSTSAETQYF.

The V call is TRBV12-3 or TRBV12-4, the J call TRBJ1-4; D perhaps matches TRBD1 (5 bases). V lost 7 bases and J lost 8, with 11 bases in between. This CDR3 comprises 12 residues. CDR3: CASNLGGEKLFF. The DNA for the CDR3 is TGTGCCAGCAACCTCGGGGGAGAAAAACTGTTTTTT.

This chain connects TRBV21-1 to TRBJ2-7; the table names TRBD1, a call not compared with the DNA. TRBV21-1 is a pseudogene locus. CDR3 length: 17 amino acids. CDR3 in DNA: TGTGCCAGCAGTCTCCTGCCAAGGGGCGGTAGCTCCTACGAGCAGTACTTC. Translation gives CASSLLPRGGSSYEQYF.

The rearrangement uses TRBV19 and TRBJ1-2; tentative D call: TRBD1 (5 bases). The CDR3 contains 14 residues. The V gene's germline CDR1 is LNHDA and CDR2 SQIVND (reference sequence). V was pared by 4 bases and J by 3 bases, with 12 bases between. The CDR3 region has the DNA TGTGCCAGTAGTAGGGGCAGGGCGGACTATGGCTACACCTTC. As protein: CASSRGRADYGYTF.

V and J are TRBV18 and TRBJ1-2; 11 bases align to TRBD1. CDR1 KGHSH and CDR2 LQKENI come from the germline V gene. With 3 bases clipped from V and 4 bases from J, the junction kept 1 base outside the gene matches. This CDR3 contains 14 residues. CDR3 DNA: TGTGCCAGCTCACCTGGACAGGGGGCCTATGGCTACACCTTC. Translation gives CASSPGQGAYGYTF.